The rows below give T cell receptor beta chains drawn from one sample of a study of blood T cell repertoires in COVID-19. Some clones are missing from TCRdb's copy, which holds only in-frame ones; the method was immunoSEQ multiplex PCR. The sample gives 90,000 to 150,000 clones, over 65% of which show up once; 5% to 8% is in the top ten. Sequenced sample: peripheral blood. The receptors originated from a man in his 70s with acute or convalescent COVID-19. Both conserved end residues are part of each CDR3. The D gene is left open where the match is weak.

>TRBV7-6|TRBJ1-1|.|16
CASSVSVTGMNTEAFF
TGTGCCAGCAGCGTCAGTGTGACAGGTATGAACACTGAAGCTTTCTTT
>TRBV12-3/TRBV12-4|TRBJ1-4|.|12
CASSLVAEELFF
TGTGCCAGCAGTTTAGTTGCTGAGGAACTGTTTTTT
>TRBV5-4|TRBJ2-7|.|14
CASSSTGGVTEQYF
TGTGCCAGCAGCTCCACAGGGGGGGTTACCGAGCAGTACTTC
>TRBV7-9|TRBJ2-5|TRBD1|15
CASRPTGPYQETQYF
TGTGCCAGCAGACCGACAGGGCCCTACCAAGAGACCCAGTACTTC
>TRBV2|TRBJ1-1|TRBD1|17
CASSRQGRLKMNTEAFF
TGTGCCAGCTCCCGACAGGGGCGATTAAAAATGAACACTGAAGCTTTCTTT
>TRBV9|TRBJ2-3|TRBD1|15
CASSVGGQGSNTQYF
TGTGCCAGCAGCGTAGGGGGACAGGGATCAAATACGCAGTATTTT
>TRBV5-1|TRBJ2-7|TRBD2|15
CASSSGTSGRGEQYF
TGCGCCAGCAGCTCCGGGACTAGCGGGAGGGGGGAGCAGTACTTC
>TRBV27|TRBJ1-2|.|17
CASTPVPARLEYYGYTF
TGTGCCAGCACCCCCGTCCCAGCGCGCTTAGAATACTATGGCTACACCTTC
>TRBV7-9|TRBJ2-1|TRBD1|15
CASSLDRGAHNEQFF
TGTGCCAGCAGCTTAGACAGGGGGGCACACAATGAGCAGTTCTTC
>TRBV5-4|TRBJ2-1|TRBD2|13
CASSTVAGGEQFF
TGTGCCAGCAGCACTGTAGCGGGGGGTGAGCAGTTCTTC
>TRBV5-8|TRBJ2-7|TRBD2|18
CASSPWVAGDEGSYEQYF
TGTGCCAGCAGCCCCTGGGTAGCGGGAGATGAAGGGTCCTACGAGCAGTACTTC